This TCR beta chain was identified during a study of T cell responses to AZD1222 COVID-19 vaccine. Across the study: Second-dose intervals of approximately 4 or approximately 12 weeks were pooled.

A note on this clone: Antigen unknown.

Whole-study results and caveats: At 160-218 and 743-854, vaccine-associated CD4 TCRs were dominant, and they spanned spike.

V lost 9 bases and J 2 bases, leaving 26 bases between the germline ends. The CDR3 extends over 17 amino acids. Germline V gene lookup returns CDR1 SGHRS and CDR2 YFSETQ. The data were produced by immunoSEQ multiplex PCR, yet TCRdb's version contains in-frame clones alone and is incomplete. The table lists 90,000 to 140,000 clones, over 80% of them singletons, with 5% in the top ten. The starting material was peripheral blood, obtained on day 0 of AZD1222 vaccination. The rearrangement joins TRBV5-1 to TRBJ1-2; D is uncertain. This clonotype was sampled from an adult in good health. The CDR3: CAINKNQYYRVNYGYTF. In DNA, the CDR3 is TGCGCCATCAACAAAAACCAGTATTATAGGGTGAACTATGGCTACACCTTC.